Described below is a single T cell receptor (beta chain) sequence and its context. Its antigen is not identified. Each TRB amplification used roughly 240-550 ng of genomic DNA from blood. Multiplex PCR with BIOMED2 TRB-A/B primer pools amplified TRB rearrangements. TCRdb called the multiplex PCR reads again in MiXCR, with one record for every CDR3 protein. The top ten hold roughly two fifths of the sample, which has about 3,800 distinct CDR3 sequences, 27% seen once. This specimen belongs to a study of T and B cells in COVID-19 patients. Overall study: Peripheral blood came from COVID-19 patients with active infection or after recovery.

Study-level points and caveats: Active COVID-19 showed highly clonal TRB repertoires; recovery showed diversity and richness above healthy donors.

The sequence came from a human donor with active COVID-19. The donor label of this sample is uncertain. The sequenced material came from blood.

This chain's CDR3 is CASSYWGRRHYGYTF. As DNA, the CDR3 is TGTGCCAGCAGTTACTGGGGTCGCAGGCACTATGGCTACACCTTC. The chain couples TRBV6-2 or TRBV6-3 to TRBJ1-2, with unresolved D. Trimming removed 1 base at V and 3 bases at J, with 12 bases between. This CDR3 spans 15 amino acids. Germline V gene lookup returns CDR1 MNHEY and CDR2 SVGEGT.